The rows below give T cell receptor beta chains drawn from one sample of a study of blood T cell repertoires in COVID-19. TCRdb keeps only in-frame clones here, not all; method: immunoSEQ multiplex PCR. The sample holds about 400,000 clones, roughly 87% seen once. The sequenced sample was PBMCs or T cells enriched from blood (not recorded which). Receptors were obtained from a middle-aged woman with acute COVID-19. CDR3s include the opening cysteine and the closing phenylalanine or tryptophan. Each record gives: D gene, clone size, J gene, CDR3 length, V gene, CDR3 protein, CDR3 DNA. The D gene is left open where the match is weak. Expanded clones are given a class, and other clones once, few, many or no size at all.

D gene: NA
clone size: NA
J gene: TRBJ1-1
CDR3 length: 13
V gene: TRBV9
CDR3 protein: CASSVGGHTEAFF
CDR3 DNA: TGTGCCAGCAGCGTAGGAGGTCACACTGAAGCTTTCTTT

D gene: NA
clone size: NA
J gene: TRBJ1-1
CDR3 length: 14
V gene: TRBV27
CDR3 protein: CASSLARVNTEAFF
CDR3 DNA: TGTGCCAGCAGTTTAGCCAGGGTGAACACTGAAGCTTTCTTT

D gene: NA
clone size: NA
J gene: TRBJ1-6
CDR3 length: 16
V gene: TRBV11-2
CDR3 protein: CASSSQAGQRNSPLHF
CDR3 DNA: TGTGCCAGCAGCTCACAGGCCGGACAGCGGAATTCACCCCTCCACTTT

D gene: TRBD1
clone size: NA
J gene: TRBJ2-7
CDR3 length: 16
V gene: TRBV2
CDR3 protein: CASSESRTGGVGEQYF
CDR3 DNA: TGTGCCAGCAGTGAATCCCGGACAGGGGGAGTGGGCGAGCAGTACTTC

D gene: TRBD1
clone size: NA
J gene: TRBJ1-5
CDR3 length: 15
V gene: TRBV30
CDR3 protein: CAWSHTGVMRQPQHF
CDR3 DNA: TGTGCCTGGAGTCATACAGGGGTAATGAGACAGCCCCAGCATTTT

D gene: TRBD2
clone size: NA
J gene: TRBJ2-7
CDR3 length: 15
V gene: TRBV4-1
CDR3 protein: CASSQAERGSYEQYF
CDR3 DNA: TGCGCCAGCAGCCAAGCTGAGCGGGGATCCTACGAGCAGTACTTC

D gene: NA
clone size: NA
J gene: TRBJ2-1
CDR3 length: 14
V gene: TRBV2
CDR3 protein: CASRGEETPVRKFF
CDR3 DNA: TGTGCCAGCAGGGGGGAGGAGACCCCTGTCAGGAAGTTCTTC

D gene: TRBD1
clone size: NA
J gene: TRBJ1-1
CDR3 length: 16
V gene: TRBV5-1
CDR3 protein: CASSSHRDSPNTEAFF
CDR3 DNA: TGCGCCAGCAGCTCACATAGGGACAGCCCGAACACTGAAGCTTTCTTT

D gene: TRBD2
clone size: NA
J gene: TRBJ2-3
CDR3 length: 15
V gene: TRBV19
CDR3 protein: CASSITGGSTDTQYF
CDR3 DNA: TGTGCCAGTAGTATTACGGGGGGGAGCACAGATACGCAGTATTTT

D gene: TRBD1
clone size: NA
J gene: TRBJ1-4
CDR3 length: 17
V gene: TRBV7-2
CDR3 protein: CASSRKWTGSGNEKLFF
CDR3 DNA: TGTGCCAGCAGCCGTAAGTGGACAGGATCTGGTAATGAAAAACTGTTTTTT

D gene: NA
clone size: NA
J gene: TRBJ1-5
CDR3 length: 14
V gene: TRBV24-1
CDR3 protein: CATSDPTEGQPQHF
CDR3 DNA: TGTGCCACCAGTGACCCGACAGAAGGACAGCCCCAGCATTTT

D gene: TRBD1
clone size: NA
J gene: TRBJ1-3
CDR3 length: 16
V gene: TRBV5-1
CDR3 protein: CASSLSDRSSGNTIYF
CDR3 DNA: TGCGCCAGCAGCTTGTCGGACAGGTCCTCTGGAAACACCATATATTTT

D gene: TRBD2
clone size: NA
J gene: TRBJ2-2
CDR3 length: 16
V gene: TRBV7-2
CDR3 protein: CASSILAGARTGELFF
CDR3 DNA: TGTGCCAGCAGCATTTTAGCGGGGGCCCGGACCGGGGAGCTGTTTTTT

D gene: NA
clone size: NA
J gene: TRBJ1-1
CDR3 length: 17
V gene: TRBV11-2
CDR3 protein: CASSLDIQGSYNTEAFF
CDR3 DNA: TGTGCCAGCAGCTTAGATATACAGGGATCTTATAACACTGAAGCTTTCTTT

D gene: TRBD1
clone size: NA
J gene: TRBJ1-1
CDR3 length: 14
V gene: TRBV27
CDR3 protein: CASSFRGRYTEAFF
CDR3 DNA: TGTGCCAGCAGTTTCAGGGGGCGTTATACTGAAGCTTTCTTT

D gene: TRBD1
clone size: NA
J gene: TRBJ1-4
CDR3 length: 13
V gene: TRBV7-9
CDR3 protein: CASSRGQFEKLFF
CDR3 DNA: TGTGCCAGCAGCCGGGGACAGTTCGAAAAACTGTTTTTT

D gene: NA
clone size: few
J gene: TRBJ1-1
CDR3 length: 13
V gene: TRBV12-3/TRBV12-4
CDR3 protein: CASSYGQSTEAFF
CDR3 DNA: TGTGCCAGCAGTTACGGACAGTCCACTGAAGCTTTCTTT

D gene: NA
clone size: NA
J gene: TRBJ1-1
CDR3 length: 13
V gene: TRBV6-5
CDR3 protein: CASTPRQNTEAFF
CDR3 DNA: TGTGCCAGCACCCCCCGACAGAACACTGAAGCTTTCTTT

D gene: NA
clone size: NA
J gene: TRBJ1-5
CDR3 length: 14
V gene: TRBV10-3
CDR3 protein: CAIRGQGNNQPQHF
CDR3 DNA: TGTGCCATCAGGGGGCAGGGGAACAATCAGCCCCAGCATTTT

D gene: NA
clone size: NA
J gene: TRBJ2-7
CDR3 length: 14
V gene: TRBV6-5
CDR3 protein: CASSTDRGPYEQYF
CDR3 DNA: TGTGCCAGCAGTACTGACAGAGGCCCTTACGAGCAGTACTTC

D gene: TRBD1
clone size: NA
J gene: TRBJ2-1
CDR3 length: 12
V gene: TRBV14
CDR3 protein: CASRGDRLIQFF
CDR3 DNA: TGTGCCAGCAGAGGGGACAGGCTGATTCAGTTCTTC

D gene: NA
clone size: NA
J gene: TRBJ1-1
CDR3 length: 16
V gene: TRBV11-2
CDR3 protein: CASSSRVGAPLPEAFF
CDR3 DNA: TGTGCCAGCAGTTCGAGGGTGGGGGCCCCTTTACCTGAAGCTTTCTTT

D gene: NA
clone size: NA
J gene: TRBJ2-5
CDR3 length: 12
V gene: TRBV19
CDR3 protein: CASTGQGETQYF
CDR3 DNA: TGTGCCAGTACCGGGCAGGGAGAGACCCAGTACTTC